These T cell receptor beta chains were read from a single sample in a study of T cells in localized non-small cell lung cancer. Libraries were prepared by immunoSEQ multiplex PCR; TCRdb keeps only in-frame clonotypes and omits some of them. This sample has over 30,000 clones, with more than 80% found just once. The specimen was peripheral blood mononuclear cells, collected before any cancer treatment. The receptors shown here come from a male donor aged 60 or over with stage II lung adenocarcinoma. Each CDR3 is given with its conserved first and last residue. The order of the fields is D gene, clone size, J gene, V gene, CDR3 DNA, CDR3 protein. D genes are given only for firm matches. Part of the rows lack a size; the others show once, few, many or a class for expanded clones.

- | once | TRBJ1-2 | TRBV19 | TGTGCCAGTAGTACAGGTTTTAACTATGGCTACACCTTC | CASSTGFNYGYTF
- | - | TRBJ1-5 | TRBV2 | TGTGCCAGCAGTCGGGGGCGAAATCAGCCCCAGCATTTT | CASSRGRNQPQHF
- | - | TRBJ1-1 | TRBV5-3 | TGTGCCAGAAGCTCTATCGTTAGGGGAACTGAAGCTTTCTTT | CARSSIVRGTEAFF
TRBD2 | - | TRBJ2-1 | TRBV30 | TGTGCCTGGACCCAAGCAGCGGGGCTGGTGGGCAATGAGCAGTTCTTC | CAWTQAAGLVGNEQFF
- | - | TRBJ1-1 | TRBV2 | TGTGCCAGCGGTATCGAGGGGAACACTGAAGCTTTCTTT | CASGIEGNTEAFF
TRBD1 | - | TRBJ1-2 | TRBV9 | TGTGCCAGCAGCCCCGTTCTTCAGGGGGCCCAACTCCCGGTTGGCTACACCTTC | CASSPVLQGAQLPVGYTF
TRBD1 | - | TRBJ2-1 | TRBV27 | TGTGCCAGCAGTTCCCCCGACAGGGGATTACGTGAGCAGTTCTTC | CASSSPDRGLREQFF
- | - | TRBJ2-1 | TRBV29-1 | TGCAGCGTTGCTATGGGAGTGGGGAGGAATGAGCAGTTCTTC | CSVAMGVGRNEQFF
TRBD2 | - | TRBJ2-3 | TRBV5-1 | TGCGCCAGCGGCGTGGGGGCGGGAGGTACAGATACGCAGTATTTT | CASGVGAGGTDTQYF
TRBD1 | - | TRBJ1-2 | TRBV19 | TGTGCCAGTAGGGCCGGGACAGGGGGCCGTCTATATGGCTACACCTTC | CASRAGTGGRLYGYTF
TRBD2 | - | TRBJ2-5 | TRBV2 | TGTGCCAGCAGTCGGGGGGGAGAGACCCAGTACTTC | CASSRGGETQYF
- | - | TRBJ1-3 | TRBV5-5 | TGTGCCAGCAGCTTGCGGGTGCAGACTAACGGAAACACCATATATTTT | CASSLRVQTNGNTIYF
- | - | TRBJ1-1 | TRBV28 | TGTGCCAGCCTGGGGGGGGGAGCACAAATGAACACTGAAGCTTTCTTT | CASLGGGAQMNTEAFF
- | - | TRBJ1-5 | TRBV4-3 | TGCGCCAGCAGCCAAGATCACCCCAATCAGCCCCAGCATTTT | CASSQDHPNQPQHF
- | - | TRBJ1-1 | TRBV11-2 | TGTGCCAGCAGCTTCCCGGTCCAGAGGGCAGGGTCCATGAACACTGAAGCTTTCTTT | CASSFPVQRAGSMNTEAFF
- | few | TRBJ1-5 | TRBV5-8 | TGTGCCAGCAGCGCCGGGCAGGCTGATCAGCCCCAGCATTTT | CASSAGQADQPQHF
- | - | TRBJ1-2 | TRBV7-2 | TGTGCCAGCAGCGACCGACAGGTGAACTATGGCTACACCTTC | CASSDRQVNYGYTF
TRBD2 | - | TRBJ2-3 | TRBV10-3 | TGTGCCGCTACTAGCGAGACAGATACGCAGTATTTT | CAATSETDTQYF
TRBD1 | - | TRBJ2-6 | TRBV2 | TGTGCCAGCACCCGACAGGGGGCAAGCTCTGGGGCCAACGTCCTGACTTTC | CASTRQGASSGANVLTF
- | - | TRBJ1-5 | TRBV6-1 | TGTGCCAGCAGTGAAGTAAATAGCAATCAGCCCCAGCATTTT | CASSEVNSNQPQHF
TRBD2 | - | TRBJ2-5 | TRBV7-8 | TGTGCCAGCAGCTCTAGCGGGAGGGTAGAGACCCAGTACTTC | CASSSSGRVETQYF
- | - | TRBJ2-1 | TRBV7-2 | TGTGCCAGCAGCTCAACAGACGGTGAGCAGTTCTTC | CASSSTDGEQFF
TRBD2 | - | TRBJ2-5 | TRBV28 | TGTGCCAGCAGTTACGTCCAGGGAGGGTCCCAAGAGACCCAGTACTTC | CASSYVQGGSQETQYF
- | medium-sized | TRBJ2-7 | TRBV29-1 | TGCAGTGGACGGAACTCCTACGAGCAGTACTTC | CSGRNSYEQYF
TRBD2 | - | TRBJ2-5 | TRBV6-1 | TGTGCCAGCAGGGGGACTAACCTCCAAGAGACCCAGTACTTC | CASRGTNLQETQYF
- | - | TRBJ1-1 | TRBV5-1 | TGCGCCAGCAGCTTCGGAGGGGACAATGAAGCTTTCTTT | CASSFGGDNEAFF
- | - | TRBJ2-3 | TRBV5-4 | TGTGCCAGCAGCCCTCGCACAGATACGCAGTATTTT | CASSPRTDTQYF
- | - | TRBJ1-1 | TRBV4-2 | TGTGCCAGCAGCCAAGAATGGAACACTGAAGCTTTCTTT | CASSQEWNTEAFF
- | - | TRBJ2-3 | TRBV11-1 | TGTGCCAGCAGCCCAGGGGCAGGTGGCACAGATACGCAGTATTTT | CASSPGAGGTDTQYF
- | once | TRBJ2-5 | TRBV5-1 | TGCGCCAGCAGCTTGAACAGCCAAGAGACCCAGTACTTC | CASSLNSQETQYF
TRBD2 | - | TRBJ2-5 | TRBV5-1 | TGCGCCAGCAGCCCGAGCGGGATTGGTAAGGAGACCCAGTACTTC | CASSPSGIGKETQYF
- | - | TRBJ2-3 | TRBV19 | TGTGCCAGTAGTGACCCCGCTAGCACAGATACGCAGTATTTT | CASSDPASTDTQYF
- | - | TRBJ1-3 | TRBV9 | TGTGCCAGCAGCGTAGGACCAGGGATTGGAAACACCATATATTTT | CASSVGPGIGNTIYF
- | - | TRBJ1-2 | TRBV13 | TGTGCCAGCAGCGCAAACCTTTATGGCTACACCTTC | CASSANLYGYTF
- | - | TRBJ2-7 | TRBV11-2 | TGTGCCAGCAGCTCGCAACAGGGAAATTACGAGCAGTACTTC | CASSSQQGNYEQYF
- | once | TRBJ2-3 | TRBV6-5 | TGTGCCAGCAGTTCCACAGGGACTGATACGCAGTATTTT | CASSSTGTDTQYF
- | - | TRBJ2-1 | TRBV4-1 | TGCGCCAGCAGCCAAGTTACCCCGGGACACTTTTACAATGAGCAGTTCTTC | CASSQVTPGHFYNEQFF
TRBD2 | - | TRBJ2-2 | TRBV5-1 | TGCGCCAGCAGCTTGGCGCTAGCGGGAGGTGGAAACACCGGGGAGCTGTTTTTT | CASSLALAGGGNTGELFF
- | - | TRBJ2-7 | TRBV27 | TGTGCCAGCAGTTTTGTCGGGAGTAACGAGCAGTACTTC | CASSFVGSNEQYF
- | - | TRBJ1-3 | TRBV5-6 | TGTGCCAGCAGCATCTCTGGAAACACCATATATTTT | CASSISGNTIYF
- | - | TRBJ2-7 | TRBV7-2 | TGTGCCAGCAGCCCTACCCGGGGACCACTCAACGAGCAGTACTTC | CASSPTRGPLNEQYF
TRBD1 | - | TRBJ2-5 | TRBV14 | TGTGCCAGCAGCACAACGACAGGGTCTAACCAAGAGACCCAGTACTTC | CASSTTTGSNQETQYF
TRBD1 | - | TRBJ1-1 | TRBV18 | TGTGCCAGCTCACCACCGCCGACAGGGGGGGTGAACACTGAAGCTTTCTTT | CASSPPPTGGVNTEAFF
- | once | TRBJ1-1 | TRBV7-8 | TGTGCCAGCAGCTTAGCGGGGGGAGGGACTGAAGCTTTCTTT | CASSLAGGGTEAFF
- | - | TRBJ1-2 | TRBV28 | TGTGCCAGCAGCTCCTCGGGCCTCGGAGGGGGCTACACCTTC | CASSSSGLGGGYTF
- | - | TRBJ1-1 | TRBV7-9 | TGTGCCAGCAGCTCATCTGGCAGAAACACTGAAGCTTTCTTT | CASSSSGRNTEAFF
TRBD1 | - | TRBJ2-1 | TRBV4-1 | TGCGCCAGCAGCCAAGCTTGGACAGGGTGGGAAGAGCAGTTCTTC | CASSQAWTGWEEQFF